This T cell receptor beta chain was captured by sequencing in a study of early T cells in non-severe SARS-CoV-2 infection. V lost 2 bases and J 4 bases, leaving 9 bases between the germline ends. The germline CDR1 and CDR2 sequences are SNHLY and FYNNEI. The CDR3 is made up of 15 amino acids. TCRdb re-called the 5' RACE reads with MiXCR, one entry per CDR3 protein. Among approximately 80,000 distinct CDR3 sequences listed, about 10% were seen once. This sequence was found in an adult who was a healthcare worker with PCR-confirmed SARS-CoV-2 infection or an uninfected control (not recorded which). Sequenced material: whole blood, taken at baseline. The V call is TRBV2, the J call TRBJ2-6, with D perhaps assigned TRBD1 or TRBD2 (5 bases each). DNA for the CDR3: TGTGCCAGCAGTGAAACGGGGACCGGGGCCAACGTCCTGACTTTC. Amino acid sequence: CASSETGTGANVLTF.